These 3 T cell receptor beta chains originate from one sample sequenced in a study of cytomegalovirus exposure and HLA in healthy donors (dated by TCRdb to about 2017). Preparation of the library involved the immunoSEQ multiplex PCR assay. For the multiplex PCR, a mixture combining 60 forward primers for TCR Vbeta segments and 13 reverse primers for TCR Jbeta segments was used. TCRdb obtained this table from immuneACCESS and retained in-frame rearrangements with V and J assigned. These tables miss some clones; where compared with another copy, unresolved V genes account for less than half of the shortfall, and the remainder is unexplained. This sample is represented by 150,000 or so clones; over 70% of them were singletons. The biggest ten clones account for under 15% of the sample. The sequencing input was PBMCs. The receptors were gathered from a woman in her forties in good health and CMV-seronegative.

The V and J genes are TRBV7-9 and TRBJ1-2; D is possibly TRBD1 (6 bases). Trimming pared 3 bases from V and 6 bases from J, leaving 11 bases between. Germline CDR1 is SEHNR and CDR2 is FQNEAQ (reference sequence). The CDR3 has 13 residues. In DNA, the CDR3 is TGTGCCAGCAGCTTCGGACAGACAGATGGCTACACCTTC. Amino acids: CASSFGQTDGYTF.

Comments on this clone: One end of the junction does not line up with germline, which may come from a read error. The same CDR3 is also encoded by other DNA sequences in this sample. This chain uses TRBV29-1 with TRBJ2-6, with D perhaps matching TRBD1 (5 bases). Germline CDR1 and CDR2: SQVTM and ANQGSEA. The CDR3 consists of 13 residues. CDR3 coding DNA: TGCAGCGTTGGAGACTCTGGGGCCAACGGCCTGACTTTC. Its protein product is CSVGDSGANGLTF.

This chain links TRBV4-2 with TRBJ2-2; 10 bases align to TRBD2. There are 16 residues in the CDR3. Germline lookup yields CDR1 LGHNA and CDR2 YNFKEQ. V shed 0 bases, J shed 4 bases, and the junction held 2 bases outside the gene matches. CDR3 sequence (DNA): TGTGCCAGCAGCCAAGACCCTAGCGGGAGCACCGGGGAGCTGTTTTTT. This translates into CASSQDPSGSTGELFF.